This T cell receptor beta chain emerged from a study of cytomegalovirus exposure and HLA in healthy donors. Of note for this clone: The antigen is not known.

Study results and limitations: In a later analysis, at a false discovery rate of 0.05, 16,951 TCR beta sequences matched HLA alleles. Most CMV-associated TCR beta chains appeared HLA-restricted in a later analysis.

The PCR used 60 Vbeta and 13 Jbeta primers. Clones were sequenced by immunoSEQ multiplex PCR, and TCRdb holds only the in-frame ones, with some missing. In the table there are some 200,000 clones, 70% of which are singletons. Germline CDR1 is SEHNR and CDR2 is FQNEAQ (reference sequence). This CDR3 is 17 amino acids long. V was clipped by 5 bases and J by 1 base, with 17 bases between them. The receptor was derived from a man between 35 and 55 years old in good health and CMV-seropositive. This chain uses TRBV7-9 with TRBJ2-2, with no clear D. The sequenced sample was PBMCs. CDR3 in amino acids: CASSREPSIVNTGELFF. The CDR3 DNA sequence: TGTGCCAGCAGCCGAGAGCCCTCGATAGTGAACACCGGGGAGCTGTTTTTT.